A single sample is the source of the 31 T cell receptor beta chains below, sequenced in a study of T cell responses to AZD1222 COVID-19 vaccine. The table came from immunoSEQ multiplex PCR; TCRdb's copy has only in-frame clones and leaves some out. Altogether approximately 98,000 clones are present, approximately 89% being singletons, with the ten largest covering approximately 3.1%. Sequenced material: peripheral blood, taken on day 0 of MenACWY control vaccination. The receptor source for this set is an adult in good health.

The chain is built from TRBV10-1 and TRBJ1-3; D gene uncertain. V dropped 3 bases and J dropped 2 bases, with 5 bases sitting between them. Germline CDR1 WNHNN, CDR2 SYGVQD (reference sequence). This CDR3 comprises 13 residues. CDR3 sequence (DNA): TGCGCCAGCAGTGACGGGGCTGGAAACACCATATATTTT. Translation gives CASSDGAGNTIYF.

This clone was recorded only once. An end of the junction differs from the germline gene, which may be a read error. This chain connects TRBV5-6 to TRBJ2-7; D unclear. The CDR3 covers 12 residues. CDR1 is SGHDT, CDR2 YYEEEE, per germline. The chain's CDR3 is CASSLWEGRWDF. The CDR3 nucleotides are TGTGCCAGCAGCCTGTGGGAAGGGCGATGGGACTTC.

The chain couples TRBV6-6 to TRBJ2-7; D is perhaps TRBD2 (6 bases). This CDR3 is built from 15 residues. The germline CDR1 and CDR2 sequences are MNHNY and SVGAGI (reference sequence). V was cut by 6 bases and J by 2 bases, with 17 bases left in between. The CDR3 loop reads CASRSLAFLTYEQYF. The DNA for the CDR3 is TGTGCCAGCAGGTCCCTAGCGTTCCTAACCTACGAGCAGTACTTC.

This rearrangement joins TRBV28 to TRBJ1-2; the D gene is possibly TRBD1 (6 bases). Trimming shortened V by 7 bases and J by 7 bases, and 13 bases separated the two germline ends. The CDR3 totals 12 residues. CDR1 and CDR2 from the germline V gene are MDHEN and SYDVKM. The CDR3 nucleotides read TGTGCCAGCACGTCAGGGGTCTTTGGCTACACCTTC. It is translated as CASTSGVFGYTF.

The sample holds one count of this clone. For the CDR3, the DNA is TGTGCCAGCAGGGAGGGGGCCTACAATGAGCAGTTCTTC. Translation gives CASREGAYNEQFF. The chain couples TRBV6-5 to TRBJ2-1; D is possibly TRBD1 or TRBD2 (6 bases each). This CDR3 is 13 amino acids long. The germline V and J ends were trimmed by 6 bases and 2 bases, with 8 bases remaining between them. CDR1 and CDR2 (germline): MNHEY, SVGAGI.

The chain has TRBV9 and TRBJ2-7, with 8 bases aligning to TRBD2. The length of the CDR3 is 15 residues. Unmatched junction bases numbered 4, after V lost 0 bases and J lost 2 bases. From germline, CDR1 is SGDLS and CDR2 YYNGEE. The CDR3 region is CASSVGVSGTYEQYF. The DNA for the CDR3 is TGTGCCAGCAGCGTAGGGGTTAGCGGGACCTACGAGCAGTACTTC. Filled out from reference TRBV9 and TRBJ2-7, the complete variable domain reads DSGVTQTPKHLITATGQRVTLRCSPRSGDLSVYWYQQSLDQGLQFLIQYYNGEERAKGNILERFSAQQFPDLHSELNLSSLELGDSALYFCASSVGVSGTYEQYFGPGTRLTVT.

The J gene is TRBJ1-1, the V gene TRBV27; TRBD1 might be the D (5 bases). V lost 5 bases to trimming and J lost 10 bases, with 23 bases between them. Germline-derived CDR1 and CDR2 are MNHEY and SMNVEV (reference sequence). The CDR3 totals 15 residues. The CDR3 loop reads CASSILDTSEGLAFF. CDR3 in DNA: TGTGCCAGCAGTATCCTGGACACCTCGGAGGGGCTAGCTTTCTTT.

J is TRBJ2-1 and V is TRBV7-9; D is unclear. Per germline, CDR1 SEHNR and CDR2 FQNEAQ (reference sequence). The length of the CDR3 is 13 residues. V was pared by 1 base and J by 8 bases, with 9 bases between. Here the CDR3 DNA reads TGTGCCAGCAGCTTAGTTGGAGTGTATGAGCAGTTCTTC. Its protein is CASSLVGVYEQFF.

This chain connects TRBV2 to TRBJ1-5; no clear D gene. Trimming shortened V by 5 bases and J by 3 bases, and 11 bases separated the two germline ends. The CDR3 has 14 residues. Germline V gene lookup returns CDR1 SNHLY and CDR2 FYNNEI. The CDR3 DNA is TGTGCCAGCAGTCCCCAAGTGTCCAATCAGCCCCAGCATTTT. This gives the protein CASSPQVSNQPQHF.

DNA of the CDR3: TGTGCCAGCAGGACAGGGCACACTGAAGCTTTCTTT. This codes for CASRTGHTEAFF. The chain links TRBV2 to TRBJ1-1; 7 bases line up with TRBD1. This CDR3 comprises 12 residues. The germline gives CDR1 SNHLY, CDR2 FYNNEI. With V trimmed by 6 bases and J by 3 bases, 1 base remained unmatched. The full variable domain, rest sourced from reference TRBV2 and TRBJ1-1, is EPEVTQTPSHQVTQMGQEVILRCVPISNHLYFYWYRQILGQKVEFLVSFYNNEISEKSEIFDDQFSVERPDGSNFTLKIRSTKLEDSAMYFCASRTGHTEAFFGQGTRLTVV.

This sequence joins TRBV20-1 and TRBJ1-2; possible D gene TRBD1, 5 bases. The V gene lost 3 bases and the J gene lost 5 bases, with 10 bases spanning the gap. The length of the CDR3 is 12 residues. Per the germline V gene, CDR1 is DFQATT and CDR2 is SNEGSKA (reference sequence). The CDR3 here is CSASLGGYGYTF. CDR3 coding DNA: TGCAGTGCTAGTCTCGGGGGTTATGGCTACACCTTC.

The chain links TRBV5-1 to TRBJ2-7; D possibly matches TRBD1 or TRBD2 (5 bases each). The CDR3 is 13 residues long. Trimming removed 3 bases at V and 4 bases at J, with 11 bases between. The germline V gene has CDR1 SGHRS and CDR2 YFSETQ. Here the CDR3 reads CASSWDGQYEQYF. The DNA of the CDR3 is TGCGCCAGCAGCTGGGACGGACAATACGAGCAGTACTTC.

The chain recombines TRBV5-4 with TRBJ2-7, with 10 positions matching TRBD1. The CDR3 totals 14 residues. With 4 bases clipped from V and 2 bases from J, the junction kept 3 bases outside the gene matches. Germline assignment: CDR1 SGHNT and CDR2 YYREEE (reference sequence). As DNA, the CDR3 is TGTGCCAGCAGCCTTGGGACAGGGGCCTACGAGCAGTACTTC. This codes for CASSLGTGAYEQYF.

This chain links TRBV5-6 with TRBJ1-1; 8 nucleotides align to TRBD1. The CDR3 totals 15 residues. The germline V gene encodes CDR1 SGHDT and CDR2 YYEEEE. J gave up 2 bases and V 4 bases, and 7 bases lay outside the gene matches. The CDR3 DNA reads as TGTGCCAGCAGCACCGGACAGGGACTAAACACTGAAGCTTTCTTT. Its translation: CASSTGQGLNTEAFF.

The chain has TRBV9 and TRBJ1-2, with TRBD1 matching over 8 bases. The germline gives CDR1 SGDLS, CDR2 YYNGEE. The CDR3 covers 15 residues. The J segment lost 2 bases and the V segment lost 2 bases, leaving 5 bases of the junction unmatched. The CDR3 DNA follows: TGTGCCAGCAGCGTCGGGGGACAGGAAAACTATGGCTACACCTTC. Amino acid sequence: CASSVGGQENYGYTF.

J is TRBJ2-1 and V is TRBV6-5; D call uncertain. The CDR3 is 14 amino acids. Trimming shortened V by 5 bases and J by 12 bases, and 20 bases separated the two germline ends. The V gene's germline CDR1 is MNHEY and CDR2 SVGAGI. The chain's CDR3 is CASSQHREVRVQFF. The CDR3 DNA reads as TGTGCCAGCAGTCAACACCGAGAGGTCCGGGTGCAGTTCTTC.

The gene calls are TRBV6-6 and TRBJ2-7, with 7 bases identical to TRBD1. V shed 5 bases, J shed 1 base, and the junction held 5 bases outside the gene matches. The CDR3 runs 14 residues. Germline V gene sequence: CDR1 MNHNY, CDR2 SVGAGI (reference sequence). The CDR3 reads CASSRPGQSYEQYF. CDR3 DNA: TGTGCCAGCAGTCGTCCGGGACAGTCCTACGAGCAGTACTTC.

The rearrangement links TRBV10-1 to TRBJ2-1; 7 bases match TRBD1. CDR1 is WNHNN and CDR2 is SYGVQD in the germline V gene (reference sequence). The J segment lost 9 bases and the V segment lost 3 bases, leaving 8 bases of the junction unmatched. The CDR3 length is 14 residues. CDR3: CASSERQGTGEQFF. The CDR3 DNA sequence: TGCGCCAGCAGTGAACGACAGGGAACGGGTGAGCAGTTCTTC.

The V gene is TRBV3-1 (or the pseudogene TRBV3-2), the J gene TRBJ1-2; 7 bases are shared with TRBD1. Trimming took 0 bases from V and 4 from J; bases not matched to a gene: 8. This CDR3 contains 16 residues. The V gene's germline CDR1 is LGHDT and CDR2 YNNKEL (reference sequence). The CDR3 sequence: CASSQEVAGGSYGYTF. CDR3 DNA sequence: TGTGCCAGCAGCCAAGAGGTGGCAGGGGGTTCCTATGGCTACACCTTC.

This chain joins TRBV5-1 and TRBJ1-2; a possible D gene is TRBD1 (5 bases). The germline V gene encodes CDR1 SGHRS and CDR2 YFSETQ. Trimming stripped 0 bases from V and 3 bases from J, with 15 bases between. There are 16 residues in the CDR3. CDR3 bases: TGCGCCAGCAGCTTGGCGGGGGTAAACGTTGACTATGGCTACACCTTC. This sequence encodes CASSLAGVNVDYGYTF. The variable domain in full, with the rest retrieved from reference TRBV5-1 and TRBJ1-2, is KAGVTQTPRYLIKTRGQQVTLSCSPISGHRSVSWYQQTPGQGLQFLFEYFSETQRNKGNFPGRFSGRQFSNSRSEMNVSTLELGDSALYLCASSLAGVNVDYGYTFGSGTRLTVV.

The chain recombines TRBV7-8 with TRBJ1-2; possibly TRBD1 for D (5 bases). Germline values: CDR1 SGHVS, CDR2 FQNEAQ. The germline V and J ends were trimmed by 5 bases and 2 bases, with 15 bases remaining between them. This CDR3 is 15 amino acids long. Written as DNA, the CDR3 is TGTGCCAGCAGCCGCACCCAGGGCGGAAACTATGGCTACACCTTC. Translation gives CASSRTQGGNYGYTF. Full variable domain (missing parts from reference TRBV7-8 and TRBJ1-2): GAGVSQSPRYKVAKRGQDVALRCDPISGHVSLFWYQQALGQGPEFLTYFQNEAQLDKSGLPSDRFFAERPEGSVSTLKIQRTQQEDSAVYLCASSRTQGGNYGYTFGSGTRLTVV.

V and J are TRBV27 and TRBJ2-7; 8 bases map to TRBD1. The V gene's germline CDR1 is MNHEY and CDR2 SMNVEV (reference sequence). Trimming at V came to 4 bases and at J to 3 bases, leaving 8 bases not matched to a gene. The CDR3 length is 15 residues. In nucleotides, the CDR3 is TGTGCCAGCAGTTATAGAGGACAGGGTCACTACGAGCAGTACTTC. Translation gives CASSYRGQGHYEQYF.

This chain connects TRBV15 to TRBJ2-1; 11 nucleotides align to TRBD1. The CDR3 consists of 16 residues. CDR1 is LNHNV, CDR2 YYDKDF, per germline (reference sequence). Trimming removed 3 bases from V and 4 bases from J; junction bases left unmatched: 5. CDR3 region: CATSRLRDRGYNEQFF. The DNA for the CDR3 is TGTGCCACCAGCAGGCTCCGGGACAGGGGGTACAATGAGCAGTTCTTC.

V usage is TRBV6-5 and J usage is TRBJ2-7; D not certain. The CDR3 spans 15 residues. Trimming left V 4 bases short and J 3 bases short, with 16 bases between. Germline assignment: CDR1 MNHEY and CDR2 SVGAGI. The DNA of the CDR3 is TGTGCCAGCAGTTTCGCCATCTCGGTCAACTACGAGCAGTACTTC. Its translation is CASSFAISVNYEQYF.

This rearrangement joins TRBV5-1 to TRBJ2-1; D ambiguous. Per the germline V gene, CDR1 is SGHRS and CDR2 is YFSETQ. Trimming removed 0 bases from V and 8 bases from J, with 6 bases in between. The CDR3 length is 12 residues. CDR3 bases: TGCGCCAGCAGCTTGGCGGGCGATGAGCAGTTCTTC. Encoded protein: CASSLAGDEQFF.

The rearrangement joins TRBV6-5 to TRBJ1-1; 7 bases line up with TRBD1. The germline CDR1 and CDR2 sequences are MNHEY and SVGAGI. There are 13 residues in the CDR3. J gave up 2 bases and V 6 bases, and 3 bases lay outside the gene matches. The CDR3 DNA reads TGTGCCAGCAGCGGACAGGTAAACACTGAAGCTTTCTTT. Translation: CASSGQVNTEAFF.

This chain connects TRBV7-8 to TRBJ1-1, with D possibly matching TRBD1 (6 bases). The CDR3 length is 16 residues. Germline assignment: CDR1 SGHVS and CDR2 FQNEAQ. Trimming left V 1 base short and J 7 bases short, with 19 bases between. The CDR3 here is CASSLVPGALSLEAFF. The CDR3 DNA is TGTGCCAGCAGCTTAGTTCCAGGGGCCCTCAGCCTTGAAGCTTTCTTT.

V usage is TRBV5-4 and J usage is TRBJ1-4; TRBD1 is a possible D gene (5 bases). Germline V gives CDR1 SGHNT, CDR2 YYREEE (reference sequence). There are 12 residues in the CDR3. V lost 9 bases, J lost 2 bases, and 8 bases lay in between. This CDR3 is CAMRGTNEKLFF. CDR3 sequence (DNA): TGTGCCATGAGGGGCACTAATGAAAAACTGTTTTTT.

J is TRBJ1-5 and V is TRBV4-2; D gene ambiguous. V was cut by 1 base and J by 4 bases, with 5 bases left in between. CDR1 is LGHNA, CDR2 YNFKEQ, per germline. The CDR3 is 13 amino acids. CDR3 nucleotides: TGTGCCAGCAGCCAAGCAATAAATCAGCCCCAGCATTTT. Translated, it gives CASSQAINQPQHF.

V usage is TRBV5-1 and J usage is TRBJ1-2, with 7 bases aligning to TRBD1. Germline lookup yields CDR1 SGHRS and CDR2 YFSETQ. V shed 7 bases, J shed 6 bases, and the junction held 6 bases outside the gene matches. This CDR3 comprises 12 residues. This chain's CDR3 is CASRQGGHGYTF. In DNA form, the CDR3 reads TGCGCCAGCCGACAGGGAGGTCATGGCTACACCTTC.

This clone turned up a few times. The chain employs TRBV30 and TRBJ1-2; perhaps TRBD1 as D (6 bases). The germline V gene has CDR1 GTSNPN and CDR2 SVGIG (reference sequence). The CDR3 spans 14 residues. The V end was cut by 1 base, the J end by 8 bases, with 17 bases between. DNA for the CDR3: TGTGCCTGGAGTGAAAATTGGGGGCGACGGGGCTACACCTTC. This codes for CAWSENWGRRGYTF.